This TCR beta chain was identified in a study of OX40 agonist ivuxolimab in advanced cancers. With respect to the entire study: Ivuxolimab was a fully human IgG2 agonistic monoclonal antibody targeting the costimulatory receptor OX40 (CD134). Intravenous ivuxolimab was administered to patients every 2 weeks at six dose levels: 0.01, 0.1, 0.3, 1.5, 3 and 10 mg/kg. Among the 50 to 55 dose-escalation patients, 19 had hepatocellular carcinoma, about 15 melanoma, 9 renal cell carcinoma and 9 head and neck cancer. In the dose-escalation cohort, 70% to 85% of patients were male, and the mean age was around 65 years with a range of roughly 23 to 79. Prior anti-PD-1, anti-PD-L1 or anti-CTLA-4 therapy was permitted, and approximately 39% of dose-escalation patients had received checkpoint inhibitors. Partial responses occurred in three dose-escalation patients, of whom one had hepatocellular carcinoma and two had cutaneous melanoma. Peripheral TCRbeta sequencing was intended to test whether TCR sequence diversity was altered and clonal T-cell expansion was caused by ivuxolimab. The monotherapy dose-escalation portion (N of about 52 patients) of the phase I ivuxolimab trial is reported in the paper.

Genomic DNA was isolated from the sorted cells so that the TCRbeta CDR3 region could be sequenced. TCRbeta CDR3 regions were sequenced using the immunoSEQ Assay. TCRdb stores this immuneACCESS table with in-frame sequences only. Part of the clones is absent; in the studies checked, under half of the shortfall reflects unresolved V genes, and no reason is known for the rest. A total of 60,000 to 85,000 clones appear in this sample, 75% to 90% of them only once. The ten biggest clones cover 0.45% to 0.7% of the sample. As concerns this clone: It lacks a known antigen. Base quality data are lacking; no much larger clone is found one base away.

The germline V gene encodes CDR1 MNHEY and CDR2 SMNVEV (reference sequence). V lost 7 bases and J lost 7 bases; the stretch between them is 16 bases long. The CDR3 covers 13 residues, taking in both the cysteine and the phenylalanine. Kept here is only the CDR3 DNA, which spans 39 bases and is read in frame from base 1. Patients with a history of autoimmune disease or receiving systemic immunosuppression were excluded from the trial. Peripheral blood for TCR sequencing was drawn from every dose cohort at baseline, at cycle 4 day 1 and at cycle 7 day 1. The samples were taken from a phase I, first-in-human, multicenter, open-label dose-escalation trial of ivuxolimab. The trial enrolled adults with locally advanced or metastatic head and neck squamous cell, hepatocellular, melanoma or renal cell carcinoma. CD4+ and CD8+ T cells were sorted separately from peripheral blood before TCR sequencing. The study at large found these results: At doses of 0.1 to 3.0 mg/kg, clonal expansion of both CD4+ and CD8+ blood T cells was observed from baseline to week 6. Low levels of normalized T-cell clonal expansion were also seen in some patients who did not respond. Antigen specificity was not determined for the clonally expanded peripheral T cells. On average, CD8+ T cells showed more expanded clones than CD4+ T cells after ivuxolimab. In the 0.1-3.0 mg/kg groups, partial responders had among the lowest normalized peripheral clonal expansion, particularly in CD8+ T cells.

The material sequenced was CD4+ or CD8+ T cells sorted from blood, taken in a trial of the OX40 agonist ivuxolimab. The sequence links TRBV27 to TRBJ1-1, and possibly TRBD1, on 5 matching bases. The source is an adult with an advanced solid tumor such as melanoma, head and neck, liver or kidney cancer. This receptor has the CDR3 CASKGLLNLEAFF. The nucleotide sequence reads as follows: TGTGCCAGCAAGGGACTCCTAAACCTTGAAGCTTTCTTT.